This passage covers 18 T cell receptor beta chains from one sample sequenced in a study of blood T cell repertoires in COVID-19. TCRdb's copy holds only in-frame clones and misses some; the assay was immunoSEQ multiplex PCR. The data hold roughly 150,000 clones, with around nine tenths observed a single time. Sequencing used peripheral blood. These receptors originate from a man aged 55 to 69 with active or convalescent COVID-19.

V and J are TRBV9 and TRBJ2-2; D gene unclear. V lost 3 bases and J 6 bases, leaving 6 bases between the germline ends. The germline gives CDR1 SGDLS, CDR2 YYNGEE. This CDR3 has 12 residues. The CDR3: CASSGPAGELFF. The CDR3 region has the DNA TGTGCCAGCAGCGGGCCCGCCGGGGAGCTGTTTTTT.

The chain couples TRBV30 to TRBJ2-7; the D gene is possibly TRBD1 (6 bases). The CDR3 length is 13 residues. V lost 5 bases and J lost 2, with 13 bases in between. Germline loops: CDR1 GTSNPN, CDR2 SVGIG (reference sequence). The CDR3 here is CAWQSGQTYEQYF. The CDR3 DNA reads TGTGCCTGGCAATCGGGACAAACCTACGAGCAGTACTTC.

The V gene is TRBV6-5, the J gene TRBJ1-5; 9 positions match TRBD1. V shed 5 bases and J 7 bases; nucleotides not matched to a gene: 6. This CDR3 has 14 amino acids. CDR1 is MNHEY and CDR2 is SVGAGI in the germline V gene. The CDR3 DNA follows: TGTGCCAGCAGTAAGGGACAGGGAAGCCAGCCCCAGCATTTT. Translation: CASSKGQGSQPQHF.

V is TRBV6-2 or TRBV6-3 and J is TRBJ2-3; D may be TRBD2 (6 bases). Germline V gene data show CDR1 as MNHEY and CDR2 as SVGEGT. The CDR3 consists of 14 residues. The V end was cut by 2 bases, the J end by 1 base, with 7 bases between. The CDR3 loop is CASSYTSRTDTQYF. In DNA form, the CDR3 reads TGTGCCAGCAGTTACACTAGCCGCACAGATACGCAGTATTTT.

The chain joins TRBV6-5 to TRBJ2-7; 12 bases are shared with TRBD2. CDR3 length equals 14 residues. CDR1 is MNHEY and CDR2 is SVGAGI in the germline V gene. V was clipped by 6 bases and J by 6 bases; unmatched bases: 6. CDR3 DNA: TGTGCCAGCAGCCGACTAGCGGGAGTATCCGAGCAGTACTTC. The encoded protein is CASSRLAGVSEQYF.

This chain joins TRBV5-4 and TRBJ2-5, with D perhaps TRBD1 (6 bases). Looked up from germline, CDR1 is SGHNT and CDR2 is YYREEE (reference sequence). V lost 5 bases to trimming and J lost 2 bases, with 13 bases between them. The CDR3 has 14 amino acids. CDR3 bases: TGTGCCAGCAGGAGGGACATAGGACAAGAGACCCAGTACTTC. Translation: CASRRDIGQETQYF.

The rearrangement joins TRBV6-1 to TRBJ2-5; TRBD2 matches at 12 bases. V shed 3 bases and J 3 bases; nucleotides not matched to a gene: 5. Germline V lookup: CDR1 MNHNS, CDR2 SASEGT. CDR3 length: 16 residues. The chain's CDR3 is CASSDTSGGSKETQYF. In DNA form, the CDR3 reads TGTGCCAGCAGTGATACTAGCGGGGGGTCAAAAGAGACCCAGTACTTC.

The chain is built from TRBV24-1 and TRBJ2-1; a possible D gene is TRBD2 (5 bases). Per germline, CDR1 KGHDR and CDR2 SFDVKD. The CDR3 spans 12 residues. V was shortened by 1 base and J by 14 bases, with 11 bases between the two germline ends. The CDR3 coding sequence is TGTGCCACCAGTGATTTCCCGGGATCGGAGTTCTTC. This encodes CATSDFPGSEFF.

The rearrangement uses TRBV21-1 and TRBJ2-2; TRBD1, the table's D call, lacks a check against the DNA. TRBV21-1 is assigned pseudogene status. This CDR3 has 19 residues. The CDR3 loop is CASSKGQGIKSRHTGELFF. The CDR3 DNA reads as TGTGCCAGCAGCAAAGGACAGGGAATTAAGAGTCGTCACACCGGGGAGCTGTTTTTT.

The chain has TRBV7-6 and TRBJ2-1; 10 bases map to TRBD2. The CDR3 is 14 amino acids. Germline lookup yields CDR1 SGHVS and CDR2 FNYEAQ. V lost 5 bases, J lost 9 bases, and 7 bases stayed unmatched. The CDR3 sequence: CASSALAGVSEQFF. As DNA, the CDR3 is TGTGCCAGCAGCGCTCTAGCGGGGGTTAGTGAGCAGTTCTTC.

This chain uses TRBV5-1 with TRBJ2-2; possible D gene TRBD1, 6 bases. Trimming left V 4 bases short and J 2 bases short, with 15 bases between. This CDR3 spans 16 amino acids. Germline CDR1 and CDR2: SGHRS and YFSETQ. CDR3 region: CASSHGTGSNTGELFF. As DNA, the CDR3 is TGCGCCAGCAGCCACGGCACAGGGTCCAACACCGGGGAGCTGTTTTTT.

This chain links TRBV5-1 with TRBJ2-2; 10 positions match TRBD2. This CDR3 contains 15 residues. Germline V CDR1 and CDR2: SGHRS, YFSETQ. Trimming cost V 6 bases and J 4 bases; bases outside gene matches: 6. CDR3 region: CASIEIAGGTGELFF. CDR3 nucleotides: TGCGCCAGCATTGAAATAGCGGGGGGCACCGGGGAGCTGTTTTTT.

This clone was counted a single time. The chain carries TRBV5-1 and TRBJ1-1, with no clear D. The CDR3 runs to 12 residues. Germline lookup yields CDR1 SGHRS and CDR2 YFSETQ. Trimming left V 6 bases short and J 2 bases short, with 8 bases between. CDR3 coding DNA: TGCGCCAGCAACGAGCCTAACACTGAAGCTTTCTTT. This encodes CASNEPNTEAFF. The variable domain in full, with the rest retrieved from reference TRBV5-1 and TRBJ1-1, is KAGVTQTPRYLIKTRGQQVTLSCSPISGHRSVSWYQQTPGQGLQFLFEYFSETQRNKGNFPGRFSGRQFSNSRSEMNVSTLELGDSALYLCASNEPNTEAFFGQGTRLTVV.

The rearrangement joins TRBV30 to TRBJ2-5, with D maybe TRBD2 (7 bases). The CDR3 contains 16 residues. Germline assignment: CDR1 GTSNPN and CDR2 SVGIG (reference sequence). V shed 1 base and J shed 2 bases, with 17 bases lying between them. The CDR3 loop reads CAWSARLAGEQETQYF. CDR3 bases: TGTGCCTGGAGTGCCCGACTAGCAGGGGAGCAAGAGACCCAGTACTTC.

In its sample, this clone was seen once. The rearrangement joins TRBV9 to TRBJ2-2; D unresolved. There are 16 residues in the CDR3. V lost 0 bases and J 0 bases, leaving 9 bases between the germline ends. Per the germline V gene, CDR1 is SGDLS and CDR2 is YYNGEE. Here the CDR3 reads CASSVAGQTNTGELFF. The CDR3 DNA follows: TGTGCCAGCAGCGTAGCTGGGCAGACGAACACCGGGGAGCTGTTTTTT.

In its sample, this clone was seen once. V is TRBV30 and J is TRBJ2-7, with 9 bases aligning to TRBD2. V shed 5 bases and J 1 base; nucleotides not matched to a gene: 3. Germline CDR1 is GTSNPN and CDR2 is SVGIG (reference sequence). The CDR3 has 13 amino acids. The CDR3 here is CAWELAGSYEQYF. The CDR3 DNA follows: TGTGCCTGGGAACTAGCGGGTTCCTACGAGCAGTACTTC.

The chain employs TRBV11-2 and TRBJ2-1, with D tentatively TRBD2 (5 bases). Looked up from germline, CDR1 is SGHAT and CDR2 is FQNNGV. The germline V and J ends were trimmed by 5 bases and 3 bases, with 17 bases remaining between them. The CDR3 runs 16 residues. CDR3 amino acids: CASSPLKAAIYNEQFF. CDR3 nucleotide sequence: TGTGCCAGCAGCCCCCTTAAAGCGGCGATCTACAATGAGCAGTTCTTC.

V gene TRBV6-5 combines with J gene TRBJ2-7; 12 nucleotides match TRBD2. In germline, CDR1 is MNHEY, CDR2 SVGAGI. The CDR3 covers 15 residues. V lost 7 bases and J lost 5; bases outside the gene matches: 9. CDR3 DNA: TGTGCCAGCACCTCTAGCGGGAGGGGATTAGACGAGCAGTACTTC. Protein sequence: CASTSSGRGLDEQYF.